This T cell receptor (beta chain) is from a study of T cell repertoires in cytomegalovirus infection. In the study overall: Matching HLA type and CMV infection were both indicated by public TCR beta signatures. Study results and caveats: HLA-C-restricted CMV clonotypes gave the most frequent clonotype in two of eight donors. Of the TCR beta families, the public ones yielded a cumulative frequency that identified carriers of CMV plus the relevant HLA.

This clonotype came up many times. Its antigen is not identified. TCRdb analysed the reads with MiXCR anew, one entry per CDR3 protein. The data hold 150,000 to 200,000 distinct CDR3 sequences, with 13% to 15% observed a single time. V was clipped by 2 bases and J by 1 base, with 8 bases between them. Looked up from germline, CDR1 is SGHTA and CDR2 is FQGNSA. CDR3 size: 14 residues. This rearrangement joins TRBV7-2 to TRBJ1-1, with D possibly matching TRBD1 (5 bases). The source material was PBMCs. This receptor was taken from a human donor in good health (CMV status not recorded). Some clones in this sample may be carry-over from other donors' samples. CDR3 DNA: TGTGCCAGCAGCTTACAGGGAACGAACACTGAAGCTTTCTTT. It yields the protein CASSLQGTNTEAFF.